The sequence of this TCR beta chain was determined in a study of response to subunit inactivated influenza vaccine. Study outcomes and limitations: Authors suggested few new T cells are recruited by each seasonal influenza vaccination.

To note about this clonotype: Its antigen is undetermined.

TCRdb independently ran MiXCR on the RT-PCR reads; one entry per CDR3 protein. The table records some 520,000 distinct CDR3 sequences, 16% of them present only once. Trimming cost V 1 base and J 2 bases, with 14 bases left between them. Germline V gene sequence: CDR1 LGHDT, CDR2 YNNKEL (reference sequence). The CDR3 is 17 amino acids. V and J are TRBV3-1 and TRBJ2-2, with D tentatively TRBD1 (6 bases). Sequenced here: CD4+ T cells sorted from PBMCs, sampled approximately 25 months after vaccination. This clonotype was obtained from a man aged 45 to 70 who received an inactivated influenza vaccine. DNA of the CDR3: TGTGCCAGCAGCCAAGGGAGGACAGCCATAAACACCGGGGAGCTGTTTTTT. Encoded protein: CASSQGRTAINTGELFF.